A selection of T cell receptor beta chains follows, all from one sample in a study of T cell responses to AZD1222 COVID-19 vaccine. Some clones are missing from TCRdb's copy, which holds only in-frame ones; the method was immunoSEQ multiplex PCR. The sample shows about 190,000 clones, under 95% of them seen only once. The input for sequencing was peripheral blood, taken on day 0 of AZD1222 vaccination. All receptors derive from an adult in good health. Both conserved end residues are trimmed from each CDR3. Each record gives: J gene, D gene, CDR3 length, V gene, CDR3 protein. The D gene is left open where the match is weak.

TRBJ2-1 | NA | 13 | TRBV5-1 | ASSLASGRHNEQF
TRBJ1-2 | TRBD1 | 13 | TRBV9 | ASSASQGGTYGYT
TRBJ1-4 | NA | 11 | TRBV11-2 | ASIQGWGEKLF
TRBJ1-3 | NA | 12 | TRBV6-1 | ASSDPRTGNTIY
TRBJ2-5 | TRBD2 | 14 | TRBV5-4 | ASSTKKRGVAVTQY
TRBJ2-7 | NA | 11 | TRBV9 | ASSGNMRGEQY
TRBJ1-6 | NA | 12 | TRBV6-5 | AAQGGGVNSPLH
TRBJ1-1 | TRBD1 | 13 | TRBV6-4 | ASSPPYRDRAEAF
TRBJ2-7 | NA | 20 | TRBV5-1 | ASSLGVAGGESFLAGVNEQY
TRBJ2-5 | NA | 9 | TRBV6-2/TRBV6-3 | ASGQGETQY
TRBJ1-1 | TRBD1 | 12 | TRBV25-1 | ASSPRGLNTEAF
TRBJ1-2 | NA | 11 | TRBV28 | ASSPRTVYGYT
TRBJ2-7 | NA | 13 | TRBV18 | ASSTGLVSSYEQY
TRBJ2-2 | NA | 11 | TRBV6-2/TRBV6-3 | ASSRTATGELF
TRBJ2-6 | NA | 12 | TRBV6-5 | ASSAGSRTNVLT
TRBJ2-5 | NA | 11 | TRBV5-1 | ASSLVGQETQY
TRBJ2-7 | TRBD1 | 12 | TRBV2 | ASSARTGPYEQY
TRBJ1-1 | TRBD1 | 13 | TRBV15 | ATSNYRGVNTEAF
TRBJ1-2 | NA | 13 | TRBV11-2 | ASSLRGTDFYGYT
TRBJ1-1 | NA | 12 | TRBV5-5 | ASSLEPGNGEAF
TRBJ2-7 | NA | 12 | TRBV18 | ASSPLVAAYEQY
TRBJ1-2 | NA | 13 | TRBV7-2 | ASSLAISGFGGYT
TRBJ2-5 | NA | 9 | TRBV7-9 | ASSSFETQY
TRBJ1-1 | NA | 11 | TRBV18 | ASSYTGSAEAF
TRBJ1-1 | NA | 11 | TRBV11-3 | ASSPVRGAEAF
TRBJ2-1 | NA | 11 | TRBV10-3 | AISESEFEEQF
TRBJ1-1 | NA | 11 | TRBV5-1 | ASSLDLNTEAF
TRBJ2-7 | NA | 11 | TRBV6-1 | ASSEIGPYEQY
TRBJ2-7 | TRBD1 | 14 | TRBV7-2 | ASSQQRQGAGGEQY
TRBJ2-3 | NA | 18 | TRBV6-1 | ASSEVTALAGEAGTDTQY
TRBJ2-3 | TRBD2 | 14 | TRBV7-9 | ASSLRTSGATDTQY
TRBJ2-7 | TRBD2 | 12 | TRBV6-6 | ASSPGTSVEEQY
TRBJ2-5 | TRBD1 | 12 | TRBV7-3 | ASSPDRGSQTQY
TRBJ2-6 | NA | 15 | TRBV29-1 | SVDEGFSSRGANVLT
TRBJ2-7 | NA | 11 | TRBV7-3 | ASSSEYAYEQY
TRBJ2-5 | NA | 14 | TRBV19 | ASRGASPTLWETQY
TRBJ2-7 | TRBD1 | 11 | TRBV24-1 | GTGGSLGYEQY
TRBJ2-4 | TRBD2 | 14 | TRBV27 | ASSFQGTSGWNIQY
TRBJ2-3 | NA | 22 | TRBV28 | ASSLTYRWSEPVEDSWDTDTQY
TRBJ2-3 | NA | 10 | TRBV27 | ASSQDTDTQY
TRBJ2-7 | TRBD1 | 13 | TRBV9 | ASSVWDRPGYEQY
TRBJ2-7 | TRBD2 | 13 | TRBV2 | ASRLAGGRAYEQY
TRBJ2-7 | NA | 14 | TRBV5-5 | ASSPSPGQSSYEQY
TRBJ2-1 | TRBD2 | 13 | TRBV5-4 | ASRMDAGGYNEQF
TRBJ1-2 | NA | 11 | TRBV6-4 | ASRKDRPYGYT
TRBJ2-6 | TRBD1 | 15 | TRBV6-2/TRBV6-3 | ASSYSRTGPGANVLT
TRBJ2-2 | NA | 16 | TRBV21-1 | ASSKFDVRDGNTGELF
TRBJ1-5 | NA | 15 | TRBV9 | ASSGEATGIGNQPQH